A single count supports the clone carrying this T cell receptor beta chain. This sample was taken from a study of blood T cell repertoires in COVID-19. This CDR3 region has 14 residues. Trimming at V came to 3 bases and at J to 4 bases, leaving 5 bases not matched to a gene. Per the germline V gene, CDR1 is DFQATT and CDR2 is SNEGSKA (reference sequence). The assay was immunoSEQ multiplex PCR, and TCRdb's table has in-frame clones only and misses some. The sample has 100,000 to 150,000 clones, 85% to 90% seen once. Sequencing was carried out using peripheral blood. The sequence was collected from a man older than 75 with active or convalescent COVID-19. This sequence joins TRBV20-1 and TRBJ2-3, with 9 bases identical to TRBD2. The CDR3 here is CSASSGSGSDTQYF. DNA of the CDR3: TGCAGTGCTAGTAGCGGGAGTGGGTCAGATACGCAGTATTTT.